This TCR beta chain was profiled in a study of T cell repertoires in cytomegalovirus infection. Study as a whole: Newly reported HLA-C-restricted and thoroughly characterized HLA-B-restricted CMV epitopes were employed. Matching HLA type and CMV infection were both indicated by public TCR beta signatures. Overall study results and limits: Ex vivo, HLA-C-restricted CMV-specific TCR beta clonotypes prevailed over the rest of the response.

This clonotype was found a few times. Its specificity is not known. TCRdb ran MiXCR on the reads and lists one entry per CDR3 protein. Of 650,000 to 850,000 distinct CDR3 sequences listed, 25% to 35% were seen once; the top ten hold around 12%. Trimming pared 5 bases from V and 10 bases from J, leaving 12 bases between. This CDR3 spans 12 amino acids. This receptor was obtained from a human donor in good health (CMV status not recorded). Some clones in this sample may be carry-over from other donors' samples. V is TRBV12-3 or TRBV12-4 and J is TRBJ1-5; D gene unclear. The sample was cultured CD8+ T cells from PBMCs, taken from culture after CMV antigen stimulation. CDR3 DNA: TGTGCCAGCAGTCCTGGTCTCTTTCCCCAGCATTTT. As protein: CASSPGLFPQHF.